The 23 T cell receptor beta chains presented below share a single source sample, sequenced in a study of brain T cells in children with intractable seizures. Clones were sequenced by immunoSEQ multiplex PCR, and TCRdb holds only the in-frame ones, with some missing. The sample has fewer than 150,000 clones; 94% are singletons. The sequenced sample was peripheral blood, obtained at surgery. These receptors all come from a boy less than two years old with hemimegalencephaly and intractable seizures.

This chain links TRBV6-2 or TRBV6-3 with TRBJ2-7; 11 bases line up with TRBD2. Germline values: CDR1 MNHEY, CDR2 SVGEGT. J lost 4 bases, V lost 3 bases, and 23 bases had no gene match. CDR3 size: 21 residues. The CDR3 is CASSYGPLAGGSKGQTYEQYF. In DNA form, the CDR3 reads TGTGCCAGCAGTTATGGGCCGCTAGCGGGAGGCTCGAAGGGACAAACGTACGAGCAGTACTTC.

This clone appeared a single time. Here the CDR3 reads CASSDVWGETQYF. As DNA, the CDR3 is TGTGCCAGCAGCGATGTGTGGGGAGAGACCCAGTACTTC. The J gene is TRBJ2-5, the V gene TRBV9; D is undetermined. The germline V gene has CDR1 SGDLS and CDR2 YYNGEE. With 3 bases removed from V and 4 bases from J, the gap between germline ends came to 10 bases. This CDR3 is built from 13 residues.

The rearrangement joins TRBV7-9 to TRBJ1-6; D remains unclear. CDR1 is SEHNR, CDR2 FQNEAQ, per germline (reference sequence). V dropped 0 bases and J dropped 11 bases, with 8 bases sitting between them. This CDR3 is 13 amino acids long. This CDR3 is CASSLAPGTPLHF. The DNA for the CDR3 is TGTGCCAGCAGCTTAGCCCCGGGTACACCCCTCCACTTT.

The V and J genes are TRBV11-2 and TRBJ1-1; D is unresolved. V was clipped by 1 base and J by 7 bases, with 7 bases between them. CDR3 length: 12 residues. Looked up from germline, CDR1 is SGHAT and CDR2 is FQNNGV. CDR3 in DNA: TGTGCCAGCAGCTTAGTCGGGAGTGAAGCTTTCTTT. Translating it yields CASSLVGSEAFF. Filled out from reference TRBV11-2 and TRBJ1-1, the complete variable domain reads EAGVAQSPRYKIIEKRQSVAFWCNPISGHATLYWYQQILGQGPKLLIQFQNNGVVDDSQLPKDRFSAERLKGVDSTLKIQPAKLEDSAVYLCASSLVGSEAFFGQGTRLTVV.

V gene TRBV6-5 combines with J gene TRBJ1-1, with D unclear. The CDR3 length is 14 residues. The V and J ends lost 7 bases and 1 base respectively, with 13 bases between them. Germline assignment: CDR1 MNHEY and CDR2 SVGAGI. The CDR3, as DNA: TGTGCCAGCACTGGATACGGTGGGAACACTGAAGCTTTCTTT. Protein: CASTGYGGNTEAFF.

V is TRBV6-6 and J is TRBJ2-7, with D perhaps matching TRBD1 (5 bases). V lost 5 bases and J 4 bases, leaving 18 bases between the germline ends. Germline V lookup: CDR1 MNHNY, CDR2 SVGAGI (reference sequence). The CDR3 is made up of 15 amino acids. The CDR3 DNA reads TGTGCCAGCAGTGCCCACCCCAGGGTTCTGTACGAGCAGTACTTC. It is translated as CASSAHPRVLYEQYF.

J is TRBJ2-7 and V is TRBV28, with TRBD2 identical over 10 bases. CDR1 and CDR2 (germline): MDHEN, SYDVKM. This CDR3 spans 14 amino acids. Germline trimming cut 6 bases from V and 3 bases from J; bases unmatched to any gene: 5. CDR3 sequence (DNA): TGTGCCAGCAGACTAGCGGGAAATTACTACGAGCAGTACTTC. Translating it yields CASRLAGNYYEQYF.

The chain links TRBV29-1 to TRBJ2-3; maybe TRBD2 (6 bases). Between the trimmed V and J ends, which lost 4 bases and 4 bases, there was a span of 12 bases. This CDR3 contains 13 residues. CDR1 and CDR2 from the germline V gene are SQVTM and ANQGSEA. The CDR3 loop is CSVGQGLSDTQYF. CDR3 nucleotides: TGCAGCGTTGGCCAGGGACTTTCAGATACGCAGTATTTT.

This clone appeared once. The J gene is TRBJ2-5, the V gene TRBV21-1. TRBV21-1 is a pseudogene segment. The CDR3 spans 14 residues. CDR3 amino acids: CASSKATWEETQYF. CDR3 nucleotide sequence: TGTGCCAGCAGCAAAGCAACTTGGGAAGAGACCCAGTACTTC.

The chain has TRBV20-1 and TRBJ2-1; the match to TRBD2 covers 10 bases. The CDR3 is made up of 16 amino acids. Germline loops: CDR1 DFQATT, CDR2 SNEGSKA (reference sequence). The V gene end was trimmed by 3 bases and the J gene end by 8 bases; junction bases not matched to a gene: 13. The CDR3 reads CSASDSTSGRGDEQFF. CDR3 DNA: TGCAGTGCTAGTGATAGTACCAGCGGGAGGGGCGATGAGCAGTTCTTC.

This clone appeared once. J is TRBJ2-1 and V is TRBV5-4; a weak D match, TRBD2 (7 bases). Germline V gene lookup returns CDR1 SGHNT and CDR2 YYREEE (reference sequence). The V end was cut by 2 bases, the J end by 0 bases, with 12 bases between. This CDR3 contains 16 residues. In nucleotides, the CDR3 is TGTGCCAGCAGCTTCGGGGGGCTAAGCTCCTACAATGAGCAGTTCTTC. Translation: CASSFGGLSSYNEQFF.

The rearrangement uses TRBV11-2 and TRBJ1-2, with 7 bases that match TRBD1. This CDR3 is 15 amino acids long. The V gene end was trimmed by 5 bases and the J gene end by 4 bases; junction bases not matched to a gene: 10. Looked up from germline, CDR1 is SGHAT and CDR2 is FQNNGV. CDR3 sequence (DNA): TGTGCCAGCAGCGCGAAGGGGGCGCACGGCTATGGCTACACCTTC. As protein: CASSAKGAHGYGYTF.

J is TRBJ1-6 and V is TRBV28, with D tentatively TRBD1 (5 bases). Germline CDR1 MDHEN, CDR2 SYDVKM. V gave up 5 bases and J gave up 6 bases, with 17 bases separating them. The CDR3 runs to 16 residues. CDR3 sequence reads: CASSPVWGRSNSPLHF. The DNA of the CDR3 is TGTGCCAGCAGTCCCGTGTGGGGACGCTCTAATTCACCCCTCCACTTT.

The V and J genes are TRBV4-2 and TRBJ2-5; the D gene is possibly TRBD1 (5 bases). V was clipped by 2 bases and J by 5 bases, with 12 bases between them. This CDR3 region has 14 residues. Germline V lookup: CDR1 LGHNA, CDR2 YNFKEQ. The CDR3 loop reads CASSQRGPDETQYF. For the CDR3, the DNA is TGTGCCAGCAGCCAAAGGGGCCCAGACGAGACCCAGTACTTC.

The chain couples TRBV5-8 to TRBJ2-2, with 13 bases that match TRBD2. The CDR3 totals 17 residues. Trimming at V came to 5 bases and at J to 1 base, leaving 5 bases not matched to a gene. The germline V gene has CDR1 SGHTS and CDR2 YDEGEE. CDR3 protein: CASSYWTSGRNTGELFF. For the CDR3, the DNA is TGTGCCAGCAGTTACTGGACTAGCGGGAGGAACACCGGGGAGCTGTTTTTT. The variable domain in full, completed from reference TRBV5-8 and TRBJ2-2, reads EAGVTQSPTHLIKTRGQQATLRCSPISGHTSVYWYQQALGLGLQFLLWYDEGEERNRGNFPPRFSGRQFPNYSSELNVNALELEDSALYLCASSYWTSGRNTGELFFGEGSRLTVL.

The chain combines TRBV7-9 with TRBJ1-2, with D possibly TRBD1 on 6 matching bases. V was pared by 3 bases and J by 0 bases, with 20 bases between. Germline assignment: CDR1 SEHNR and CDR2 FQNEAQ (reference sequence). The CDR3 runs to 18 residues. In DNA form, the CDR3 reads TGTGCCAGCAGCTTTTGGGCGGGACAAAACTCACCTAACTATGGCTACACCTTC. It specifies CASSFWAGQNSPNYGYTF.

The chain carries TRBV5-1 and TRBJ2-7; D gene ambiguous. The CDR3 is 13 residues long. Trimming stripped 5 bases from V and 12 bases from J, with 21 bases between. Looked up from germline, CDR1 is SGHRS and CDR2 is YFSETQ. The CDR3 DNA follows: TGCGCCAGCAGATCTGGACCGTCTACGAAGTTGTACTTC. Protein: CASRSGPSTKLYF.

The chain's CDR3 is CAISEGPQETQYF. CDR3 bases: TGTGCCATCAGTGAGGGACCCCAAGAGACCCAGTACTTC. The V call is TRBV10-3, the J call TRBJ2-5; D unresolved. V was pared by 2 bases and J by 1 base, with 5 bases between. In germline, CDR1 is ENHRY, CDR2 SYGVKD. The CDR3 is 13 residues long.

The V gene is TRBV18, the J gene TRBJ1-1; tentative D call: TRBD1 (6 bases). Per germline, CDR1 KGHSH and CDR2 LQKENI. V shed 5 bases and J shed 3 bases, with 13 bases lying between them. There are 14 residues in the CDR3. In DNA form, the CDR3 reads TGTGCCAGCTCAGTACAGGGTGGGGACACTGAAGCTTTCTTT. Its translation: CASSVQGGDTEAFF.

The V call is TRBV7-6, the J call TRBJ2-5; 8 bases agree with TRBD2. The V and J ends lost 0 bases and 5 bases, in that order; junction bases with no gene match: 5. The germline gives CDR1 SGHVS, CDR2 FNYEAQ. CDR3 length equals 15 residues. For the CDR3, the DNA is TGTGCCAGCAGCTTAGCTTTGCGGGGGGCGGAGACCCAGTACTTC. This sequence encodes CASSLALRGAETQYF.

The chain recombines TRBV10-3 with TRBJ2-2; D tentatively fits TRBD1 or TRBD2 (5 bases each). V was trimmed by 0 bases and J by 5 bases, leaving 13 bases between them. Germline V gene data show CDR1 as ENHRY and CDR2 as SYGVKD. This CDR3 comprises 16 residues. CDR3 region: CAISESPPGTTGELFF. In DNA form, the CDR3 reads TGTGCCATCAGTGAGTCCCCACCGGGGACGACCGGGGAGCTGTTTTTT.

This clone was counted once. This chain joins TRBV11-1 and TRBJ2-7; the match to TRBD1 covers 9 bases. V was clipped by 5 bases and J by 0 bases; unmatched bases: 8. Per germline, CDR1 SGHAT and CDR2 FQDESV (reference sequence). The length of the CDR3 is 16 residues. The CDR3 protein is CASSKAPGQGSYEQYF. CDR3 sequence (DNA): TGTGCCAGCAGCAAGGCCCCGGGACAGGGCTCCTACGAGCAGTACTTC. The variable domain in full, with the rest retrieved from reference TRBV11-1 and TRBJ2-7, is EAEVAQSPRYKITEKSQAVAFWCDPISGHATLYWYRQILGQGPELLVQFQDESVVDDSQLPKDRFSAERLKGVDSTLKIQPAELGDSAMYLCASSKAPGQGSYEQYFGPGTRLTVT.

V and J are TRBV2 and TRBJ1-3, with D hard to call. Trimming removed 7 bases from V and 3 bases from J, with 7 bases in between. CDR3 size: 12 residues. The V gene's germline CDR1 is SNHLY and CDR2 FYNNEI. CDR3 in DNA: TGTGCCAGCAAAGGGTATGGAAACACCATATATTTT. Protein sequence: CASKGYGNTIYF.